These 26 T cell receptor beta chains were sequenced from one sample in a study of neurological immune-mediated disorders (dated by TCRdb to the late 2010s). Libraries were built with 5' RACE. Sequencing was carried out with an Illumina HiSeq 2500. The public reads were reanalyzed by TCRdb: fastp trimming at Q25, MiXCR alignment, in-frame beta chains only. CDR3 protein duplicates are merged, each entry listing the most common genes and DNA. Present in this sample are about 66,000 distinct CDR3 sequences, 4.8% of which were seen just once. 2% to 2.5% of the sample comes from the top ten. The sample taken for sequencing was PBMCs. These TCRs come from a woman in her seventies with multiple sclerosis.

This clonotype was counted at least ten times. The rearrangement links TRBV7-2 to TRBJ2-7; 8 bases fit TRBD2. This CDR3 is built from 16 residues. Germline V gene sequence: CDR1 SGHTA, CDR2 FQGNSA. V gave up 5 bases and J gave up 10 bases; unmatched junction bases: 19. The CDR3 nucleotides are TGTGCCAGCAGCCCCCTGTTTCGGGGGGGCCGGTGGGAACAGTACTTC. It translates to CASSPLFRGGRWEQYF.

This clonotype was seen repeatedly, ten times or more. This rearrangement joins TRBV25-1 to TRBJ2-3; D might be TRBD2 (5 bases). The CDR3 sequence is 14 residues long. CDR1 and CDR2 (germline): MGHDK, SYGVNS. The ends were cut back, 5 bases at V and 0 bases at J, with 9 bases in the middle. Here the CDR3 reads CASSHPGSTDTQYF. Here the CDR3 DNA reads TGTGCCAGCAGTCACCCGGGGAGCACAGATACGCAGTATTTT.

This clonotype has at least ten counts. V and J are TRBV9 and TRBJ1-1, with D tentatively TRBD1 (5 bases). The germline gives CDR1 SGDLS, CDR2 YYNGEE. The CDR3 has 15 amino acids. V lost 3 bases to trimming and J lost 0 bases, with 12 bases between them. The CDR3 loop is CASSGRDGMNTEAFF. The DNA of the CDR3 is TGTGCCAGCAGCGGAAGGGACGGCATGAACACTGAAGCTTTCTTT. Drawing the rest from reference TRBV9 and TRBJ1-1, the complete variable domain is DSGVTQTPKHLITATGQRVTLRCSPRSGDLSVYWYQQSLDQGLQFLIQYYNGEERAKGNILERFSAQQFPDLHSELNLSSLELGDSALYFCASSGRDGMNTEAFFGQGTRLTVV.

The table lists this clonotype with many counts. V gene TRBV7-2 combines with J gene TRBJ1-2; 8 bases line up with TRBD1. V dropped 5 bases and J dropped 4; count of bases not matched to a gene: 3. This CDR3 has 13 amino acids. CDR1 is SGHTA and CDR2 is FQGNSA in the germline V gene. The CDR3 coding sequence is TGTGCCAGCAGCGCGGGACAGGTCTATGGCTACACCTTC. This translates into CASSAGQVYGYTF. Together with reference TRBV7-2 and TRBJ1-2, the CDR3 gives the full variable domain: GAGVSQSPSNKVTEKGKDVELRCDPISGHTALYWYRQSLGQGLEFLIYFQGNSAPDKSGLPSDRFSAERTGGSVSTLTIQRTQQEDSAVYLCASSAGQVYGYTFGSGTRLTVV.

This clonotype was picked up a small number of times. Here the CDR3 reads CASSGGLAASWQFF. In DNA form, the CDR3 reads TGTGCCAGCAGCGGCGGACTAGCGGCATCGTGGCAGTTCTTC. The gene calls are TRBV27 and TRBJ2-1; 10 bases line up with TRBD2. This CDR3 region has 14 residues. With 6 bases clipped from V and 12 bases from J, the junction kept 11 bases outside the gene matches. CDR1 is MNHEY, CDR2 SMNVEV, per germline (reference sequence).

This clonotype was recorded at least ten times. The gene calls are TRBV29-1 and TRBJ1-1, with 7 nucleotides matching TRBD1. There are 13 residues in the CDR3. Germline loops: CDR1 SQVTM, CDR2 ANQGSEA. Unmatched junction bases numbered 3, after V lost 3 bases and J lost 2 bases. The CDR3 DNA reads as TGCAGCGTTGATGACAGGGCAAACACTGAAGCTTTCTTT. This encodes CSVDDRANTEAFF.

This clonotype was counted many times. The chain combines TRBV20-1 with TRBJ2-3; 7 bases line up with TRBD1. V was clipped by 4 bases and J by 2 bases; unmatched bases: 9. Germline V gene lookup returns CDR1 DFQATT and CDR2 SNEGSKA (reference sequence). The CDR3 runs to 15 residues. CDR3 bases: TGCAGTGCTACTAGGGGACAGCGAACCACAGATACGCAGTATTTT. Translated: CSATRGQRTTDTQYF.

This clonotype came up many times. The V gene is TRBV7-2, the J gene TRBJ1-5; unclear D gene. The ends were cut back, 2 bases at V and 1 base at J, with 3 bases in the middle. Germline V gene lookup returns CDR1 SGHTA and CDR2 FQGNSA. The CDR3 consists of 13 residues. CDR3 nucleotides: TGTGCCAGCAGCTTATGGAGCAATCAGCCCCAGCATTTT. Translated: CASSLWSNQPQHF.

In this sample, this clonotype turned up many times. The V call is TRBV27, the J call TRBJ1-1; D call uncertain. CDR1 and CDR2 (germline): MNHEY, SMNVEV (reference sequence). Trimming stripped 2 bases from V and 8 bases from J, with 12 bases between. The CDR3 extends over 13 amino acids. CDR3 residues: CASSLQQASEAFF. The CDR3 DNA sequence: TGTGCCAGCAGTTTACAGCAGGCCTCGGAAGCTTTCTTT.

In its sample, this clonotype was seen many times. V usage is TRBV12-3 or TRBV12-4 and J usage is TRBJ2-7, with 7 bases aligning to TRBD1. The trim removed 3 bases at V and 2 bases at J, leaving 1 base unmatched. The CDR3 has 13 amino acids. For the CDR3, the DNA is TGTGCCAGCAGTTTTACAGGGGCCTACGAGCAGTACTTC. It specifies CASSFTGAYEQYF.

This clonotype occurred a few times. This sequence joins TRBV7-7 and TRBJ2-3; 10 bases fit TRBD2. This CDR3 contains 17 residues. V lost 5 bases to trimming and J lost 4 bases; unmatched junction nucleotides: 12. Germline V gene sequence: CDR1 SSHAT, CDR2 FNYEAQ (reference sequence). Written as DNA, the CDR3 is TGTGCCAGCAGCCCGTGGACTAGCGGAAGCGCAGCAGATACGCAGTATTTT. Amino acids: CASSPWTSGSAADTQYF. The full variable domain, in which reference TRBV7-7 and TRBJ2-3 provide the parts outside the CDR3, is GAGVSQSPRYKVTKRGQDVTLRCDPISSHATLYWYQQALGQGPEFLTYFNYEAQPDKSGLPSDRFSAERPEGSISTLTIQRTEQRDSAMYRCASSPWTSGSAADTQYFGPGTRLTVL.

This clonotype occurred once. The rearrangement uses TRBV9 and TRBJ2-7; D might be TRBD2 (7 bases). Germline lookup yields CDR1 SGDLS and CDR2 YYNGEE. CDR3 length equals 15 residues. V was cut by 7 bases and J by 3 bases, with 20 bases left in between. The CDR3 spells CASCGGGGYSYEQYF. In DNA form, the CDR3 reads TGTGCCAGCTGCGGGGGCGGGGGATATAGCTACGAGCAGTACTTC.

This clonotype has at least ten counts. This chain connects TRBV7-2 to TRBJ2-3; a weak D match, TRBD2 (6 bases). Germline V CDR1 and CDR2: SGHTA, FQGNSA. This CDR3 is built from 14 residues. Trimming took off 6 bases at V and 0 bases at J, with 10 bases between the two ends. CDR3 residues: CASRQSGSTDTQYF. Written as DNA, the CDR3 is TGTGCCAGCAGACAAAGCGGGAGCACAGATACGCAGTATTTT.

This clonotype has ten or more counts. The rearrangement uses TRBV7-8 and TRBJ2-7, with 8 positions matching TRBD2. V dropped 1 base and J dropped 5; count of bases not matched to a gene: 10. In germline, CDR1 is SGHVS, CDR2 FQNEAQ. The CDR3 spans 16 residues. In DNA form, the CDR3 reads TGTGCCAGCAGCTTAGTGCGGGGGCTAGCGGGCCACGAGCAGTACTTC. Protein sequence: CASSLVRGLAGHEQYF.

This clonotype was recorded many times. This sequence joins TRBV5-1 and TRBJ2-5; D may be TRBD2 (6 bases). V was pared by 7 bases and J by 5 bases, with 21 bases between. Per the germline V gene, CDR1 is SGHRS and CDR2 is YFSETQ. The CDR3 has 15 residues. CDR3 sequence: CASWLEPGGYETQYF. As DNA, the CDR3 is TGCGCCAGCTGGTTGGAGCCCGGGGGTTATGAGACCCAGTACTTC. Drawing the rest from reference TRBV5-1 and TRBJ2-5, the complete variable domain is KAGVTQTPRYLIKTRGQQVTLSCSPISGHRSVSWYQQTPGQGLQFLFEYFSETQRNKGNFPGRFSGRQFSNSRSEMNVSTLELGDSALYLCASWLEPGGYETQYFGPGTRLLVL.

The chain couples TRBV5-1 to TRBJ2-1, with 10 bases aligning to TRBD2. CDR1 and CDR2 from the germline V gene are SGHRS and YFSETQ. V trimming: 4 bases; J trimming: 2 bases; junction bases outside the gene matches: 9. The CDR3 is 17 amino acids. CDR3 loop: CASSPRASGSPYNEQFF. The CDR3 DNA reads as TGCGCCAGCAGCCCGAGGGCTAGCGGGAGTCCCTACAATGAGCAGTTCTTC.

This rearrangement joins TRBV10-3 to TRBJ2-7; either TRBD1 or TRBD2 may fit D (7 bases each). The germline gives CDR1 ENHRY, CDR2 SYGVKD. V lost 11 bases and J 3 bases, leaving 20 bases between the germline ends. This CDR3 is built from 14 residues. As DNA, the CDR3 is TGTGCCGTGACAGGGTCAGCGGGGAACTACGAGCAGTACTTC. Amino acid sequence: CAVTGSAGNYEQYF.

This clonotype was detected only a few times. This chain joins TRBV6-5 and TRBJ2-2; D is unresolved. Trimming removed 2 bases from V and 3 bases from J, with 10 bases in between. This CDR3 is built from 15 residues. In germline, CDR1 is MNHEY, CDR2 SVGAGI. The CDR3 loop is CASSYATRYTGELFF. CDR3 in DNA: TGTGCCAGCAGTTACGCGACTCGCTACACCGGGGAGCTGTTTTTT.

This clonotype is medium-sized in the sample. This chain connects TRBV7-2 to TRBJ2-7; 9 bases line up with TRBD2. CDR3 length: 14 amino acids. Trimming cost V 5 bases and J 3 bases; bases outside gene matches: 5. Germline values: CDR1 SGHTA, CDR2 FQGNSA. The CDR3 DNA follows: TGTGCCAGCAGCCATCGGACTAGCGACTACGAGCAGTACTTC. Protein sequence: CASSHRTSDYEQYF.

The sample holds many counts of this clonotype. The chain joins TRBV3-1 to TRBJ1-1; a possible D gene is TRBD1 (5 bases). The germline CDR1 and CDR2 sequences are LGHDT and YNNKEL (reference sequence). V was pared by 1 base and J by 3 bases, with 6 bases between. The CDR3 has 13 amino acids. The CDR3 region is CASSQGGDTEAFF. The CDR3 coding sequence is TGTGCCAGCAGCCAAGGAGGGGACACTGAAGCTTTCTTT.

This clonotype was found a few times. The gene calls are TRBV2 and TRBJ1-5; possible D gene TRBD1, 6 bases. Trimming left V 6 bases short and J 7 bases short, with 13 bases between. The CDR3 is 13 amino acids. Per the germline V gene, CDR1 is SNHLY and CDR2 is FYNNEI. The CDR3 sequence: CASRLQGRQPQHF. DNA for the CDR3: TGTGCCAGCAGACTACAGGGACGGCAGCCCCAGCATTTT.

There are many counts of this clonotype. Here the CDR3 DNA reads TGTGCCAGCAGTCCCAGAGCGGGAGACCATCCTGAGCAGTTCTTC. Translation: CASSPRAGDHPEQFF. The V gene is TRBV12-3 or TRBV12-4, the J gene TRBJ2-1, with 8 bases identical to TRBD2. J was trimmed by 9 bases and V by 5 bases; bases with no gene match: 12. This CDR3 spans 15 amino acids.

This clonotype was detected ten times or more. The V and J genes are TRBV6-5 and TRBJ1-2, with no clear D. Germline CDR1 MNHEY, CDR2 SVGAGI. The CDR3 runs 11 residues. V was shortened by 6 bases and J by 8 bases, with 10 bases between the two germline ends. The CDR3 protein is CASRRAGGYTF. CDR3 DNA: TGTGCCAGCAGGAGGGCGGGCGGCTACACCTTC.

The chain employs TRBV6-2 or TRBV6-3 and TRBJ2-5, with D possibly matching TRBD2 (8 bases). The CDR3 is made up of 17 amino acids. Trimming stripped 2 bases from V and 1 base from J, with 17 bases between. From germline, CDR1 is MNHEY and CDR2 SVGEGT. The CDR3 DNA reads TGTGCCAGCAGTTACCGGTCGGGAGGGGGCCTCCAAGAGACCCAGTACTTC. This gives the protein CASSYRSGGGLQETQYF.

This clonotype was seen many times. The V gene is TRBV6-6, the J gene TRBJ1-5, with D possibly TRBD1 on 5 matching bases. The V gene's germline CDR1 is MNHNY and CDR2 SVGAGI (reference sequence). CDR3 length: 13 residues. The V gene lost 10 bases and the J gene lost 6 bases, with 16 bases spanning the gap. The CDR3 bases are TGTGCCACCATAGACAGAGGAAGTCAGCCCCAGCATTTT. It translates to CATIDRGSQPQHF.

This clonotype was detected many times. V and J are TRBV7-2 and TRBJ2-3; D ambiguous. V was pared by 5 bases and J by 5 bases, with 8 bases between. This CDR3 region has 12 residues. Germline CDR1 SGHTA, CDR2 FQGNSA. CDR3 region: CASSSTIDTQYF. DNA of the CDR3: TGTGCCAGCAGCAGTACGATAGATACGCAGTATTTT. The variable domain in full, with the rest retrieved from reference TRBV7-2 and TRBJ2-3, is GAGVSQSPSNKVTEKGKDVELRCDPISGHTALYWYRQSLGQGLEFLIYFQGNSAPDKSGLPSDRFSAERTGGSVSTLTIQRTQQEDSAVYLCASSSTIDTQYFGPGTRLTVL.